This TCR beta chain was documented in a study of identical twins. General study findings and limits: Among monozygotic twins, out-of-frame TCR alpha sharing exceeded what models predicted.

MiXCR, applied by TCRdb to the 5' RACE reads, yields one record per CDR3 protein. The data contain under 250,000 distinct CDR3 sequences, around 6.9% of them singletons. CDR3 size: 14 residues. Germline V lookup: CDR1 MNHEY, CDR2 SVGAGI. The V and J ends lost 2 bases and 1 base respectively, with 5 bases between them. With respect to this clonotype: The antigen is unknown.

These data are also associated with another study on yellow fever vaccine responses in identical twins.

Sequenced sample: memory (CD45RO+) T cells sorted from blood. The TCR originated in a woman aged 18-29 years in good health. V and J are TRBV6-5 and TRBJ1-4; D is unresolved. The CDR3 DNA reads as TGTGCCAGCAGTTACCGTCGAACTAATGAAAAACTGTTTTTT. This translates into CASSYRRTNEKLFF.